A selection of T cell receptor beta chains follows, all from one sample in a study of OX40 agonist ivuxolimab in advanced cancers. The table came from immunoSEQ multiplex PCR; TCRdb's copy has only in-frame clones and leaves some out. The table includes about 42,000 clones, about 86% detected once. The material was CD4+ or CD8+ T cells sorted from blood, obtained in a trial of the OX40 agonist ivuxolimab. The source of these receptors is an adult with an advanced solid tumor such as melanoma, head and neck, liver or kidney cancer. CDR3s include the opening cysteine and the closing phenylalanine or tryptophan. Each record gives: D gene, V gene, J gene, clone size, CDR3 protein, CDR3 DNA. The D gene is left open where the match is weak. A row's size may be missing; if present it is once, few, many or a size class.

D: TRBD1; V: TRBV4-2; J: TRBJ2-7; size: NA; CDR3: CASSHPQGVLREQYF; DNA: TGTGCCAGCAGCCATCCTCAGGGGGTGCTTCGTGAGCAGTACTTC
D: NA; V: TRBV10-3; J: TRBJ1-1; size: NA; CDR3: CAISEPAIRQNNTEAFF; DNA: TGTGCCATCAGTGAGCCGGCCATTAGACAGAACAACACTGAAGCTTTCTTT
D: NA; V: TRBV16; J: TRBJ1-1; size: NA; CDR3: CASSHRETKAFF; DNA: TGTGCCAGCAGCCACCGGGAGACCAAAGCTTTCTTT
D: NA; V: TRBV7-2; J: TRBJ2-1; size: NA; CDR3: CASSPWTAYNEQFF; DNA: TGTGCCAGCAGCCCTTGGACTGCATACAATGAGCAGTTCTTC
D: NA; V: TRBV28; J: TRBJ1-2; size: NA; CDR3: CASSFLALYGYTF; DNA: TGTGCCAGCAGTTTTCTGGCTCTATATGGCTACACCTTC
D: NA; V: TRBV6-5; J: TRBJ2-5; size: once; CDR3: CASSVVTQYF; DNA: TGTGCCAGCAGTGTCGTGACCCAGTACTTC
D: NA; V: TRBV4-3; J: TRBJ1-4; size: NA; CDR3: CASSQDGGFNEKLFF; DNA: TGCGCCAGCAGCCAAGATGGGGGTTTTAATGAAAAACTGTTTTTT
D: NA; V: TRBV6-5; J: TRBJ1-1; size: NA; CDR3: CASSPVLDSYRTAFF; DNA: TGTGCCAGCAGTCCCGTCCTGGATAGTTACAGAACAGCTTTCTTT
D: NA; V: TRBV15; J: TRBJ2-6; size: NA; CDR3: CATSPPTGANVLTF; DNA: TGTGCCACCAGCCCTCCGACTGGGGCCAACGTCCTGACTTTC
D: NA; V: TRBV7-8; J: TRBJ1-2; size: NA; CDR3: CASSLGYRESYTF; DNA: TGTGCCAGCAGCTTAGGGTACAGGGAAAGCTACACCTTC
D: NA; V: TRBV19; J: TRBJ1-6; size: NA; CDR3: CATGPGDNSPLHF; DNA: TGTGCCACCGGCCCGGGGGATAATTCACCCCTCCACTTT
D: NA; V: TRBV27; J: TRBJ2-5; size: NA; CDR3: CASKTGPYQETQYF; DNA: TGTGCCAGCAAGACAGGCCCGTACCAAGAGACCCAGTACTTC
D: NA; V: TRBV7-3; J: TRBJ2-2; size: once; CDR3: CASSLYTYQTGELFF; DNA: TGTGCCAGCAGCCTATACACCTATCAGACCGGGGAGCTGTTTTTT
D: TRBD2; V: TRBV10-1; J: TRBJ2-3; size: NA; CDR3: CASSEGLAGDTSTDTQYF; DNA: TGCGCCAGCAGTGAGGGACTAGCGGGCGACACTAGCACAGATACGCAGTATTTT
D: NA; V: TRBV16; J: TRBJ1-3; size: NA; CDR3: CASSPTDISGNTIYF; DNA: TGTGCCAGCAGCCCTACGGATATTTCTGGAAACACCATATATTTT
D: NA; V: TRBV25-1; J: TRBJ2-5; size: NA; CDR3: CASSGTGMGTQYF; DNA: TGTGCCAGCAGTGGAACGGGAATGGGGACCCAGTACTTC
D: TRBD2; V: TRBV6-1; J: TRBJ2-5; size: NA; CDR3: CASSGLAGVETQYF; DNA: TGTGCCAGCAGTGGACTAGCGGGGGTAGAGACCCAGTACTTC